This TCR beta chain was captured by sequencing in a study of cytotoxic CD8 clonotypes in ibrutinib-treated CLL. Study at large: For this cohort, patients were some 12 relapsed/refractory and some 15 treatment-naive, while under 18 were IGHV unmutated.

V lost 4 bases to trimming and J lost 3 bases; unmatched junction nucleotides: 2. Germline lookup yields CDR1 LGHNA and CDR2 YSLEER. The CDR3 covers 14 residues. The repertoire was sequenced with immunoSEQ multiplex PCR; TCRdb's copy has only in-frame clones and lacks some. Of fewer than 400,000 clones in the sample, 60% to 80% were seen once. The specimen was PBMCs, collected after 36 months of ibrutinib treatment. The TCR comes from a human donor with chronic lymphocytic leukemia. V is TRBV4-3 and J is TRBJ1-1; 10 nucleotides agree with TRBD1. CDR3 sequence: CASSRGQGDTEAFF. The CDR3 nucleotides read TGCGCCAGCAGCCGCGGACAGGGGGACACTGAAGCTTTCTTT.